These 9 T cell receptor beta chains share one sample of origin, sequenced in a study of cytomegalovirus exposure and HLA in healthy donors. PCR employed 60 Vbeta and 13 Jbeta primers. Using immunoSEQ multiplex PCR, the repertoire was profiled, and TCRdb retains in-frame clones only, with some absent. Among over 80,000 clones listed, 82% were seen once. What was sequenced was PBMCs. Receptor source: a man between 25 and 39 years old in good health and CMV-seropositive.

J is TRBJ1-3 and V is TRBV2, with D hard to call. Trimming stripped 10 bases from V and 0 bases from J, with 16 bases between. Germline loops: CDR1 SNHLY, CDR2 FYNNEI. The CDR3 spans 15 residues. The CDR3 sequence is CATHPRRTSGNTIYF. The CDR3 region has the DNA TGTGCCACCCACCCCCGCAGAACCTCTGGAAACACCATATATTTT. Complete variable domain (other parts from reference TRBV2 and TRBJ1-3): EPEVTQTPSHQVTQMGQEVILRCVPISNHLYFYWYRQILGQKVEFLVSFYNNEISEKSEIFDDQFSVERPDGSNFTLKIRSTKLEDSAMYFCATHPRRTSGNTIYFGEGSWLTVV.

The rearrangement uses TRBV27 and TRBJ1-6, with TRBD1 matching 7 bases. The length of the CDR3 is 16 residues. The V gene end was trimmed by 4 bases and the J gene end by 7 bases; junction bases not matched to a gene: 10. Germline CDR1 MNHEY, CDR2 SMNVEV (reference sequence). The CDR3 sequence is CASSYLPRGTNSPLHF. The CDR3 DNA reads TGTGCCAGCAGTTACCTTCCCAGGGGGACGAATTCACCCCTCCACTTT.

This rearrangement joins TRBV5-1 to TRBJ2-1, with D tentatively TRBD1 (6 bases). Per germline, CDR1 SGHRS and CDR2 YFSETQ. V shed 7 bases and J shed 6 bases, with 14 bases lying between them. The CDR3 consists of 13 residues. DNA for the CDR3: TGCGCCAGCTCCCCTCAGGGGACCAATGAGCAGTTCTTC. This codes for CASSPQGTNEQFF.

Remarks on this clone: Compared with germline, one end of the junction differs, possibly owing to a read error. At the DNA level, this CDR3 is encoded by other sequences in the same sample as well. V is TRBV27 and J is TRBJ2-5; TRBD1 matches 9 bases. Germline V gene lookup returns CDR1 MNHEY and CDR2 SMNVEV (reference sequence). This CDR3 is 15 amino acids long. For the CDR3, the DNA is TGTGCTAGCAGTAACCGGGACAGGGTTGGGGAGACCCAGTACTTC. This gives the protein CASSNRDRVGETQYF.

The CDR3, as DNA: TGCGCCAGCAGCCCGGGACTTCTCCCCTCCTACGAGCAGTACTTC. It is translated as CASSPGLLPSYEQYF. This rearrangement joins TRBV5-1 to TRBJ2-7, with TRBD2 as a possible D gene (6 bases). The germline V gene has CDR1 SGHRS and CDR2 YFSETQ. Deletions cut 4 bases from V and 0 bases from J, with 14 bases between. The CDR3 loop spans 15 amino acids.

The V gene is TRBV27, the J gene TRBJ2-3; 10 bases agree with TRBD2. The CDR3 has 15 amino acids. The germline V gene has CDR1 MNHEY and CDR2 SMNVEV (reference sequence). V lost 8 bases to trimming and J lost 5 bases; unmatched junction nucleotides: 10. CDR3 bases: TGTGCCAGCCGGGGGGTAGCGGGAGGTCAAGATACGCAGTATTTT. Protein: CASRGVAGGQDTQYF.

The chain recombines TRBV28 with TRBJ2-7; D is possibly TRBD2 (5 bases). Trimming shortened V by 6 bases and J by 4 bases, and 13 bases separated the two germline ends. Germline V gives CDR1 MDHEN, CDR2 SYDVKM. The CDR3 has 13 residues. This CDR3 is CASRNGIRYEQYF. Written as DNA, the CDR3 is TGTGCCAGCAGGAACGGGATCCGTTACGAGCAGTACTTC.

This clone was picked up one time. The V gene is TRBV2, the J gene TRBJ1-6; D is possibly TRBD1 (6 bases). V dropped 5 bases and J dropped 3 bases, with 11 bases sitting between them. There are 15 residues in the CDR3. CDR1 and CDR2 from the germline V gene are SNHLY and FYNNEI. CDR3 amino acids: CASSRTANYNSPLHF. The CDR3, as DNA: TGTGCCAGCAGTCGGACAGCGAACTATAATTCACCCCTCCACTTT.

The gene calls are TRBV11-2 and TRBJ1-6; 9 bases agree with TRBD1. The V and J ends lost 5 bases and 9 bases, in that order; junction bases with no gene match: 8. CDR1 SGHAT and CDR2 FQNNGV come from the germline V gene. The CDR3 consists of 15 residues. CDR3 sequence reads: CASSLRGQGTSPLHF. The CDR3 nucleotides read TGTGCCAGCAGCCTCCGTGGACAGGGGACTTCACCCCTCCACTTT.